Below are 3 T cell receptor beta chains sequenced from a single sample in a study of cytomegalovirus exposure and HLA in healthy donors. PCR employed 60 Vbeta and 13 Jbeta primers. Clones were sequenced by immunoSEQ multiplex PCR, and TCRdb holds only the in-frame ones, with some missing. Of fewer than 200,000 clones in the sample, roughly 80% were seen once. Sequenced input: PBMCs. These receptor sequences come from a boy between 10 and 17 years old in good health and CMV-seronegative.

The V and J genes are TRBV2 and TRBJ1-1; weak D call: TRBD1 (5 bases). V was trimmed by 5 bases and J by 1 base, leaving 8 bases between them. In germline, CDR1 is SNHLY, CDR2 FYNNEI. This CDR3 is built from 13 residues. Here the CDR3 reads CASSFTGNTEAFF. Written as DNA, the CDR3 is TGTGCCAGCAGTTTTACAGGGAACACTGAAGCTTTCTTT.

The V call is TRBV25-1, the J call TRBJ1-1; D perhaps matches TRBD1 (5 bases). Germline CDR1 reads MGHDK; CDR2 reads SYGVNS. V lost 0 bases to trimming and J lost 3 bases, with 17 bases between them. CDR3 length: 17 residues. In DNA, the CDR3 is TGTGCCAGCAGTGAATATTATCTTTCAGGGCTCTACACTGAAGCTTTCTTT. It encodes CASSEYYLSGLYTEAFF.

The V gene is TRBV30, the J gene TRBJ1-1; TRBD1 is a possible D gene (5 bases). CDR1 and CDR2 from the germline V gene are GTSNPN and SVGIG (reference sequence). Trimming cost V 5 bases and J 1 base, with 17 bases left between them. CDR3 length: 15 amino acids. The CDR3 nucleotides are TGTGCCTGGGGGCGGGGGTTTTCGGGGAACACTGAAGCTTTCTTT. The encoded protein is CAWGRGFSGNTEAFF.